Following are 21 T cell receptor beta chains from one sample sequenced in a study of shared clonotypes between healthy human individuals. Using immunoSEQ multiplex PCR, the repertoire was profiled, and TCRdb retains in-frame clones only, with some absent. The sample has around 1 million clones, over 75% seen once. Sequencing was performed on memory CD4+ T cells sorted from blood. Subset described: CD45RA-negative fraction. The receptors here all came from a man between 18 and 35 years old in good health.

The chain uses TRBV10-1 and TRBJ1-5; D possibly corresponds to TRBD1 (5 bases). Germline V gene data show CDR1 as WNHNN and CDR2 as SYGVQD (reference sequence). The CDR3 contains 15 residues. Trimming shortened V by 2 bases and J by 7 bases, and 15 bases separated the two germline ends. The CDR3 is CASSEIGAGEQPQHF. The CDR3 region has the DNA TGCGCCAGCAGTGAGATAGGGGCGGGAGAGCAGCCCCAGCATTTT.

In this sample, this clone turned up a few times. The chain has TRBV5-4 and TRBJ2-5; D is perhaps TRBD1 (6 bases). Trimming shortened V by 1 base and J by 5 bases, and 15 bases separated the two germline ends. CDR1 is SGHNT and CDR2 is YYREEE in the germline V gene (reference sequence). The CDR3 contains 15 residues. This chain's CDR3 is CASSLYTGIIETQYF. The CDR3 DNA reads TGTGCCAGCAGCTTGTATACAGGGATTATTGAGACCCAGTACTTC.

Here the CDR3 reads CATSRPGRMNTEAFF. CDR3 in DNA: TGTGCCACCAGCAGGCCGGGACGGATGAACACTGAAGCTTTCTTT. The rearrangement links TRBV15 to TRBJ1-1; possibly TRBD1 for D (5 bases). The CDR3 covers 15 residues. V gave up 3 bases and J gave up 0 bases, with 11 bases separating them. Germline V gene sequence: CDR1 LNHNV, CDR2 YYDKDF (reference sequence).

V is TRBV19 and J is TRBJ1-2; a possible D gene is TRBD1 (5 bases). From germline, CDR1 is LNHDA and CDR2 SQIVND (reference sequence). With 1 base removed from V and 7 bases from J, the gap between germline ends came to 10 bases. This CDR3 is built from 13 residues. In DNA, the CDR3 is TGTGCCAGTAGTATAGCTTGGGGGTTTGGCTACACCTTC. Translating gives CASSIAWGFGYTF.

This clone has at least ten counts. The chain is built from TRBV6-5 and TRBJ2-7; possibly TRBD1 for D (5 bases). Germline V gives CDR1 MNHEY, CDR2 SVGAGI. The CDR3 is made up of 14 amino acids. Trimming shortened V by 0 bases and J by 5 bases, and 11 bases separated the two germline ends. The CDR3 here is CASSYSPWGHEQYF. As DNA, the CDR3 is TGTGCCAGCAGTTACTCCCCGTGGGGCCACGAGCAGTACTTC.

Regarding this clone: One base away lies a much larger clone, so this may be a sequencing read error. Other DNA sequences in this sample translate to the same CDR3. J is TRBJ2-3 and V is TRBV28; D may be TRBD1 (6 bases). Trimming left V 0 bases short and J 3 bases short, with 10 bases between. Germline CDR1 and CDR2: MDHEN and SYDVKM. The CDR3 has 15 residues. The CDR3 DNA reads as TGTGCCAGCAGTTTATGGGGCAGGGGAACAGATACGCAGTATTTT. Translating gives CASSLWGRGTDTQYF. The full variable domain, completed using reference TRBV28 and TRBJ2-3, is DVKVTQSSRYLVKRTGEKVFLECVQDMDHENMFWYRQDPGLGLRLIYFSYDVKMKEKGDIPEGYSVSREKKERFSLILESASTNQTSMYLCASSLWGRGTDTQYFGPGTRLTVL.

Concerning this clone itself: At the DNA level, this CDR3 is encoded by other sequences in the same sample as well. The V gene is TRBV6-1, the J gene TRBJ2-7; no clear D gene. Trimming stripped 3 bases from V and 1 base from J, with 10 bases between. CDR1 and CDR2 (germline): MNHNS, SASEGT. This CDR3 has 14 residues. The chain's CDR3 is CASSDRRSSYEQYF. Written as DNA, the CDR3 is TGTGCCAGCAGTGACAGGAGATCATCCTACGAGCAGTACTTC.

The chain uses TRBV2 and TRBJ2-5; no definite D call. Trimming cost V 2 bases and J 2 bases, with 12 bases left between them. The CDR3 runs to 15 residues. Germline CDR1 is SNHLY and CDR2 is FYNNEI. The CDR3 sequence is CASSELRGRQETQYF. The CDR3 region has the DNA TGTGCCAGCAGTGAATTGCGCGGAAGGCAAGAGACCCAGTACTTC. Variable domain in full (rest from reference TRBV2 and TRBJ2-5): EPEVTQTPSHQVTQMGQEVILRCVPISNHLYFYWYRQILGQKVEFLVSFYNNEISEKSEIFDDQFSVERPDGSNFTLKIRSTKLEDSAMYFCASSELRGRQETQYFGPGTRLLVL.

The chain links TRBV4-1 to TRBJ2-6; 7 nucleotides line up with TRBD1. The germline gives CDR1 MGHRA, CDR2 YSYEKL. The CDR3 sequence is 17 residues long. Trimming removed 6 bases from V and 3 bases from J; junction bases left unmatched: 11. CDR3 nucleotide sequence: TGCGCCAGCAGTCGACAGGGTTCGAATGATGGGGCCAACGTCCTGACTTTC. It translates to CASSRQGSNDGANVLTF.

The rearrangement links TRBV18 to TRBJ2-2; D is unclear. Trimming pared 6 bases from V and 0 bases from J, leaving 14 bases between. Germline V gene lookup returns CDR1 KGHSH and CDR2 LQKENI. The CDR3 runs 16 residues. The CDR3 DNA sequence: TGTGCCAGCTCCTTATACGAGCGATCGAACACCGGGGAGCTGTTTTTT. It translates to CASSLYERSNTGELFF.

This sequence joins TRBV5-1 and TRBJ2-7; TRBD2 agrees at 7 bases. V shed 1 base and J 0 bases; nucleotides not matched to a gene: 7. The CDR3 has 16 residues. Germline CDR1 is SGHRS and CDR2 is YFSETQ. The CDR3 DNA reads TGCGCCAGCAGCTTGACGGAGCGGGGTTCCTCCTACGAGCAGTACTTC. This sequence encodes CASSLTERGSSYEQYF.

The chain has TRBV2 and TRBJ2-3, with TRBD1 matching 10 bases. The J segment lost 2 bases and the V segment lost 5 bases, leaving 10 bases of the junction unmatched. Germline V lookup: CDR1 SNHLY, CDR2 FYNNEI. The CDR3 loop spans 17 amino acids. For the CDR3, the DNA is TGTGCCAGCAGTAAATACGCCGGGACAGGGGACACAGATACGCAGTATTTT. Residues: CASSKYAGTGDTDTQYF.

This clone was observed once. The same CDR3 can be traced to other DNA sequences in this sample. The CDR3 DNA reads as TGTGCCAGCTCACCACCCCTATCCTACGAGCAGTACTTC. This sequence encodes CASSPPLSYEQYF. The V and J genes are TRBV18 and TRBJ2-7; D unresolved. Trimming pared 0 bases from V and 1 base from J, leaving 4 bases between. Germline lookup yields CDR1 KGHSH and CDR2 LQKENI. The CDR3 covers 13 residues.

This chain joins TRBV5-1 and TRBJ2-5; D gene unclear. V was pared by 2 bases and J by 6 bases, with 8 bases between. The CDR3 loop spans 12 amino acids. CDR1 SGHRS and CDR2 YFSETQ come from the germline V gene. CDR3 in DNA: TGCGCCAGCAGCTTTGAGGTGAAGACCCAGTACTTC. It specifies CASSFEVKTQYF.

Points on this clone: The sample carries other DNA sequences with the same CDR3. The rearrangement joins TRBV5-1 to TRBJ1-1; 8 bases align to TRBD1. Germline CDR1 and CDR2: SGHRS and YFSETQ. V lost 0 bases to trimming and J lost 4 bases; unmatched junction nucleotides: 2. This CDR3 has 14 amino acids. The CDR3 sequence: CASSLDRGTTEAFF. In DNA, the CDR3 is TGCGCCAGCAGCTTGGACAGGGGGACCACTGAAGCTTTCTTT.

This chain uses TRBV7-2 with TRBJ2-1; D remains unclear. CDR1 is SGHTA, CDR2 FQGNSA, per germline. The CDR3 totals 16 residues. V lost 5 bases and J 0 bases, leaving 14 bases between the germline ends. The CDR3 DNA is TGTGCCAGCAGCCACGGGCTCCTGACCTCCTACAATGAGCAGTTCTTC. Residues: CASSHGLLTSYNEQFF.

This clone was observed at least ten times. The chain is built from TRBV9 and TRBJ2-7; 8 bases align to TRBD2. From germline, CDR1 is SGDLS and CDR2 YYNGEE. There are 14 residues in the CDR3. J was trimmed by 7 bases and V by 0 bases; bases with no gene match: 6. The CDR3 loop is CASSVVPGGGEQYF. The CDR3 DNA reads as TGTGCCAGCAGCGTAGTCCCCGGCGGGGGGGAGCAGTACTTC.

A single count supports this clone. The rearrangement joins TRBV6-5 to TRBJ2-7; 8 nucleotides line up with TRBD2. Germline V lookup: CDR1 MNHEY, CDR2 SVGAGI. The CDR3 consists of 15 residues. V trimming: 6 bases; J trimming: 0 bases; junction bases outside the gene matches: 7. The CDR3 loop is CASSRAGATSYEQYF. In DNA, the CDR3 is TGTGCCAGCAGCCGAGCGGGAGCGACCTCCTACGAGCAGTACTTC.

As to this clone: The germline gene is not matched at one end of the junction; a read error may be the cause. V is TRBV7-7 and J is TRBJ2-1, with 10 positions matching TRBD2. Germline CDR1 is SSHAT and CDR2 is FNYEAQ (reference sequence). There are 18 residues in the CDR3. The DNA for the CDR3 is TGTGCTAGCAGCTTAGTAGGAAGCGGGAGGGCCGATCGGTATGAGCAGTTCTTC. Translating gives CASSLVGSGRADRYEQFF. Supplemented by reference TRBV7-7 and TRBJ2-1, the full variable domain reads GAGVSQSPRYKVTKRGQDVTLRCDPISSHATLYWYQQALGQGPEFLTYFNYEAQPDKSGLPSDRFSAERPEGSISTLTIQRTEQRDSAMYRCASSLVGSGRADRYEQFFGPGTRLTVL.

This clone was observed a handful of times. This chain connects TRBV7-9 to TRBJ2-5, with D perhaps matching TRBD1 or TRBD2 (5 bases each). Germline CDR1 and CDR2: SEHNR and FQNEAQ (reference sequence). The length of the CDR3 is 13 residues. Trimming cost V 4 bases and J 5 bases, with 11 bases left between them. The CDR3 sequence: CASSSGRGETQYF. CDR3 bases: TGTGCCAGCAGCTCGGGACGGGGCGAGACCCAGTACTTC.

This rearrangement joins TRBV7-2 to TRBJ1-1; 7 bases agree with TRBD1. The trim removed 9 bases at V and 3 bases at J, leaving 7 bases unmatched. The germline CDR1 and CDR2 sequences are SGHTA and FQGNSA. The CDR3 is 13 residues long. The CDR3 sequence: CASKTGMDTEAFF. CDR3 bases: TGTGCCAGTAAGACAGGGATGGACACTGAAGCTTTCTTT. Complete variable domain (other parts from reference TRBV7-2 and TRBJ1-1): GAGVSQSPSNKVTEKGKDVELRCDPISGHTALYWYRQSLGQGLEFLIYFQGNSAPDKSGLPSDRFSAERTGGSVSTLTIQRTQQEDSAVYLCASKTGMDTEAFFGQGTRLTVV.